Following are 15 T cell receptor beta chains from one sample sequenced in a study of CD8 T cells in Susac syndrome. Reverse transcription of about 0.5 to 1 ug RNA used random hexamers. TCRdb reprocessed the immunoSEQ multiplex PCR reads via MiXCR and lists one record per CDR3 protein. This sample yields 240,000 or so distinct CDR3 sequences, of which about 95% are seen a single time; under 0.12% belongs to the top ten. Sequenced: CD4+ T cells from PBMCs. The receptors were gathered from a human donor with Susac syndrome.

This chain connects TRBV28 to TRBJ2-1, with a tentative D call TRBD1 (6 bases). This CDR3 comprises 16 residues. Trimming removed 4 bases from V and 0 bases from J, with 13 bases in between. Germline V lookup: CDR1 MDHEN, CDR2 SYDVKM. The chain's CDR3 is CASSSPGTNSYNEQFF. CDR3 nucleotides: TGTGCCAGCAGTTCCCCCGGGACAAACTCCTACAATGAGCAGTTCTTC.

Points on this clonotype: The limits of the CDR3 on the DNA are not certain, so only TCRdb's listed CDR3 is given. The chain joins TRBV6-5 to TRBJ2-7; TRBD1 reflects the table's D call only, with no check against the DNA. The V gene's germline CDR1 is MNHEY and CDR2 SVGAGI. The CDR3 extends over 14 residues, inclusive of both ends. The CDR3: CASSTSTGKTVQYF.

The chain has TRBV19 and TRBJ1-1; TRBD1 might be the D (6 bases). Germline V gene sequence: CDR1 LNHDA, CDR2 SQIVND (reference sequence). There are 15 residues in the CDR3. V gave up 3 bases and J gave up 7 bases, with 18 bases separating them. CDR3 in DNA: TGTGCCAGTAGTATGGGGGCCGTCCGAGGCGATGAAGCTTTCTTT. Translated, it gives CASSMGAVRGDEAFF.

The chain recombines TRBV3-1 with TRBJ2-6; possible D gene TRBD1, 5 bases. This CDR3 region has 16 residues. Germline V gene sequence: CDR1 LGHDT, CDR2 YNNKEL (reference sequence). V was shortened by 2 bases and J by 2 bases, with 10 bases between the two germline ends. This CDR3 is CASSQRTITGANVLTF. The CDR3 bases are TGTGCCAGCAGCCAACGGACAATCACTGGGGCCAACGTCCTGACTTTC.

This clonotype appeared once. This chain uses TRBV24-1 with TRBJ2-2; D perhaps matches TRBD2 (6 bases). CDR3 length equals 17 residues. Germline V CDR1 and CDR2: KGHDR, SFDVKD. With 6 bases removed from V and 2 bases from J, the gap between germline ends came to 18 bases. The CDR3 sequence is CATSHLALGTNTGELFF. As DNA, the CDR3 is TGTGCCACCAGTCATCTAGCGCTAGGTACTAACACCGGGGAGCTGTTTTTT.

The chain is built from TRBV5-1 and TRBJ2-2; a weak D match, TRBD1 (7 bases). Germline V gene lookup returns CDR1 SGHRS and CDR2 YFSETQ. The CDR3 has 15 amino acids. The V gene lost 3 bases and the J gene lost 1 base, with 10 bases spanning the gap. The DNA of the CDR3 is TGCGCCAGCAGCTGGGGGGACAGGAACACCGGGGAGCTGTTTTTT. This gives the protein CASSWGDRNTGELFF.

This chain links TRBV7-2 with TRBJ2-3; 7 bases agree with TRBD1. Trimming cost V 0 bases and J 2 bases; bases outside gene matches: 5. Germline lookup yields CDR1 SGHTA and CDR2 FQGNSA. This CDR3 contains 16 residues. In nucleotides, the CDR3 is TGTGCCAGCAGCTTAGCATCACAGGGGTCCACAGATACGCAGTATTTT. Residues: CASSLASQGSTDTQYF.

The chain combines TRBV20-1 with TRBJ2-7; 16 bases are shared with TRBD2. The germline gives CDR1 DFQATT, CDR2 SNEGSKA (reference sequence). CDR3 size: 17 residues. Trimming at V came to 4 bases and at J to 0 bases, leaving 6 bases not matched to a gene. The CDR3 spells CSATGGLAGGLSYEQYF. The CDR3, as DNA: TGCAGTGCTACAGGGGGACTAGCGGGAGGGCTCTCCTACGAGCAGTACTTC.

J is TRBJ2-5 and V is TRBV30; 9 bases match TRBD1. Losses at the gene ends were 1 base for V and 6 bases for J; bases not matched to a gene: 9. Germline CDR1 reads GTSNPN; CDR2 reads SVGIG (reference sequence). The CDR3 totals 15 residues. The CDR3 sequence is CAWSALTGGGKTQYF. The CDR3 nucleotides read TGTGCCTGGAGTGCCCTGACAGGGGGAGGAAAGACCCAGTACTTC.

This CDR3 reads CASHPGTGAANEQFF. CDR3 coding DNA: TGTGCCAGCCACCCCGGGACAGGGGCGGCCAATGAGCAGTTCTTC. This chain connects TRBV25-1 to TRBJ2-1; 10 positions agree with TRBD1. This CDR3 region has 15 residues. CDR1 is MGHDK and CDR2 is SYGVNS in the germline V gene. J was trimmed by 6 bases and V by 8 bases; bases with no gene match: 10.

This rearrangement joins TRBV12-3 or TRBV12-4 to TRBJ2-1; weak D call: TRBD2 (6 bases). Trimming left V 8 bases short and J 2 bases short, with 16 bases between. The CDR3 contains 15 residues. The CDR3 DNA follows: TGTGCCAGCGGGCAAGGCGGGATCACCTACAATGAGCAGTTCTTC. Its protein product is CASGQGGITYNEQFF.

The CDR3 spells CSGSPRGGPDEQYF. The CDR3 DNA sequence: TGCAGTGGGTCACCCCGGGGGGGGCCGGACGAGCAGTACTTC. The chain uses TRBV20-1 and TRBJ2-7; the match to TRBD2 covers 8 bases. Per germline, CDR1 DFQATT and CDR2 SNEGSKA (reference sequence). The J segment lost 5 bases and the V segment lost 7 bases, leaving 13 bases of the junction unmatched. The CDR3 extends over 14 amino acids.

The chain couples TRBV12-3 or TRBV12-4 to TRBJ2-7; D might be TRBD2 (6 bases). The CDR3 contains 13 residues. CDR3: CAARLATTYEQYF. The CDR3 coding sequence is TGTGCTGCCCGCCTAGCGACAACCTACGAGCAGTACTTC.

The V call is TRBV18, the J call TRBJ1-2, with a possible D match to TRBD1 (6 bases). The V end lost 6 bases, the J end lost 7 bases, and 18 bases lay between the germline ends. The CDR3 sequence is 14 residues long. Germline CDR1 KGHSH, CDR2 LQKENI. In nucleotides, the CDR3 is TGTGCCAGCTCTACCAGGGAACAGGGAGGTGGCTACACCTTC. Translation gives CASSTREQGGGYTF.

The chain uses TRBV3-1 and TRBJ2-7; D is uncertain. V gave up 0 bases and J gave up 3 bases, with 9 bases separating them. Germline CDR1 and CDR2: LGHDT and YNNKEL (reference sequence). This CDR3 region has 14 residues. CDR3 DNA: TGTGCCAGCAGCCAAGATCTCCAGAACTACGAGCAGTACTTC. Encoded protein: CASSQDLQNYEQYF.